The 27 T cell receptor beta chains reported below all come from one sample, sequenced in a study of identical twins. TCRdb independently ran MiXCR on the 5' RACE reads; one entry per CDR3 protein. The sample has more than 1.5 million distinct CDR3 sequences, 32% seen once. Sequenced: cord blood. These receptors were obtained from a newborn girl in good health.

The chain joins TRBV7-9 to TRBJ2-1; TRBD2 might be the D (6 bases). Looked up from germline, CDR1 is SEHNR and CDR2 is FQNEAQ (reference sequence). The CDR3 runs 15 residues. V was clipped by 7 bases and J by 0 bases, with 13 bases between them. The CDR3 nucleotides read TGTGCCAGCACCAAGCGGGTAAGCTCCTACAATGAGCAGTTCTTC. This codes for CASTKRVSSYNEQFF.

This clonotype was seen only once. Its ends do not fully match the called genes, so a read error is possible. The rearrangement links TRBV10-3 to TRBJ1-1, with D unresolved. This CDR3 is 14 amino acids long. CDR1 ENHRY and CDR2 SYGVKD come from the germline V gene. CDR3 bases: TGTGCCAGCAGTGTTTACGGCCAAGGCACTGAAGCTTTCTTT. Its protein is CASSVYGQGTEAFF.

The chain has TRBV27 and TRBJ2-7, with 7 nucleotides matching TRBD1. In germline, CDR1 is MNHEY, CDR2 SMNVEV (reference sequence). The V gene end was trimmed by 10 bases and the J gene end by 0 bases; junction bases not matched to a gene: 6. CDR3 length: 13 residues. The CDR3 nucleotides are TGTGCCACTGAGGACAGGAGCTCCTACGAGCAGTACTTC. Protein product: CATEDRSSYEQYF.

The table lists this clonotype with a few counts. CDR3 coding DNA: TGCAGTGCTAGAGTCAGGCTAGCGCCCTCCTACAATGAGCAGTTCTTC. Translating it yields CSARVRLAPSYNEQFF. The chain uses TRBV20-1 and TRBJ2-1, with D tentatively TRBD2 (6 bases). The CDR3 runs to 16 residues. The V end was cut by 1 base, the J end by 0 bases, with 13 bases between. Germline V lookup: CDR1 DFQATT, CDR2 SNEGSKA (reference sequence).

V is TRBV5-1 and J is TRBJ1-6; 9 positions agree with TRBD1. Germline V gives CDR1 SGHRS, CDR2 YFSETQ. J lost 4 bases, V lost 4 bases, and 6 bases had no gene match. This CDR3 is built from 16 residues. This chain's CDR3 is CASSPTGGNYNSPLHF. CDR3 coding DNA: TGCGCCAGCAGCCCGACAGGGGGGAATTATAATTCACCCCTCCACTTT.

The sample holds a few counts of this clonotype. In DNA form, the CDR3 reads TGTGCCAGCAGTTTCCCCCGGACAGGGGGCACAGATACGCAGTATTTT. This encodes CASSFPRTGGTDTQYF. The chain is built from TRBV28 and TRBJ2-3, with 9 bases that match TRBD1. V lost 3 bases to trimming and J lost 1 base; unmatched junction nucleotides: 5. Germline V lookup: CDR1 MDHEN, CDR2 SYDVKM. This CDR3 contains 16 residues.

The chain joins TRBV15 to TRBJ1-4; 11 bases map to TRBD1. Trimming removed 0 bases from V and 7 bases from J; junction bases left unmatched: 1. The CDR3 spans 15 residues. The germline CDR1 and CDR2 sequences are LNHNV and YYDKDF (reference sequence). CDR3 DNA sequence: TGTGCCACCAGCAGAGATGGACAGGGGGCTGAAAAACTGTTTTTT. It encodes CATSRDGQGAEKLFF.

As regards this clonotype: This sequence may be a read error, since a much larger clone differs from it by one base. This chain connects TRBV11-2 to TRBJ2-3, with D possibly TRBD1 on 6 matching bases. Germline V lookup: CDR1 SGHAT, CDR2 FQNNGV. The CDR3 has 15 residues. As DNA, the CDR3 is TGTGCCAGCAGCTCTACTCAGGGGCTCACAGGTACGCAGTATTTT. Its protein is CASSSTQGLTGTQYF.

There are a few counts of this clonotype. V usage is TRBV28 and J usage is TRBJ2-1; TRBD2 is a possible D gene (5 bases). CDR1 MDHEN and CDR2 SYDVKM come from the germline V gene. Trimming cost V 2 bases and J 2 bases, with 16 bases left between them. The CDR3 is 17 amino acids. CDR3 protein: CASSLLHERIAYNEQFF. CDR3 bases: TGTGCCAGCAGTTTACTCCATGAGCGGATCGCCTACAATGAGCAGTTCTTC.

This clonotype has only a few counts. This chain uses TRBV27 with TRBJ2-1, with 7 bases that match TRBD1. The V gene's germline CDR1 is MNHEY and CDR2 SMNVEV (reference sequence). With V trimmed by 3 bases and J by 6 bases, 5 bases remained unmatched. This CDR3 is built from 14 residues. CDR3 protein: CASSFRGQTNEQFF. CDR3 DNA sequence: TGTGCCAGCAGTTTTAGGGGACAGACCAATGAGCAGTTCTTC.

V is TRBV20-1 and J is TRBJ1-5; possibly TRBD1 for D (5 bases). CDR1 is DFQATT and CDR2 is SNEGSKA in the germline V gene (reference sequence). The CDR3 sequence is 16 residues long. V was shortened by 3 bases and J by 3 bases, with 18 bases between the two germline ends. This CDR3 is CSASRQGGSLNQPQHF. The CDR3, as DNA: TGCAGTGCTAGTCGCCAGGGAGGCTCCCTCAATCAGCCCCAGCATTTT.

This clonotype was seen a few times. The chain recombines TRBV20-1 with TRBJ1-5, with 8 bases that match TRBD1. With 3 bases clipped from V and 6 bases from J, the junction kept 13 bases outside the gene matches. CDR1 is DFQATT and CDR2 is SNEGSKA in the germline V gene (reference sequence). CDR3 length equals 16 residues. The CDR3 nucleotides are TGCAGTGCTAGCCCAGGGGGCGGCCTGGGGGGTCAGCCCCAGCATTTT. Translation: CSASPGGGLGGQPQHF.

CDR3 amino acids: CASRTPGLAGGNEQFF. CDR3 DNA sequence: TGTGCCAGCAGGACGCCGGGACTAGCGGGAGGCAATGAGCAGTTCTTC. The rearrangement uses TRBV6-1 and TRBJ2-1; 15 positions match TRBD2. Per germline, CDR1 MNHNS and CDR2 SASEGT. The CDR3 spans 16 residues. Losses at the gene ends were 6 bases for V and 6 bases for J; bases not matched to a gene: 6.

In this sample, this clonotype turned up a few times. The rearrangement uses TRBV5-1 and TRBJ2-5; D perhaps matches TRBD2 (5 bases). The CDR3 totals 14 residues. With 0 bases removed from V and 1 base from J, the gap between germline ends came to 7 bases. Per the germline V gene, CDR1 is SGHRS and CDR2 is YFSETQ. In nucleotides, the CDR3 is TGCGCCAGCAGCTTGGAGACTACCCAAGAGACCCAGTACTTC. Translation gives CASSLETTQETQYF.

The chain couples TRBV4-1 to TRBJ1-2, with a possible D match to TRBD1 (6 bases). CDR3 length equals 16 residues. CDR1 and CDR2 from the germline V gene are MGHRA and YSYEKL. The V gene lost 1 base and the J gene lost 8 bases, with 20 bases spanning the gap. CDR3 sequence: CASSQGGGRRIGGYTF. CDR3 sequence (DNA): TGCGCCAGCAGCCAAGGCGGGGGGCGAAGGATTGGAGGCTACACCTTC.

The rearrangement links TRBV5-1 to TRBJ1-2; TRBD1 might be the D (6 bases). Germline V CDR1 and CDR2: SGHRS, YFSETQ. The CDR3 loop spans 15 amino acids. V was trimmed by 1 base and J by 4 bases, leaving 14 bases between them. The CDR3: CASSLLAGEAYGYTF. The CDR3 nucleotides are TGCGCCAGCAGCTTGCTGGCAGGGGAGGCCTATGGCTACACCTTC.

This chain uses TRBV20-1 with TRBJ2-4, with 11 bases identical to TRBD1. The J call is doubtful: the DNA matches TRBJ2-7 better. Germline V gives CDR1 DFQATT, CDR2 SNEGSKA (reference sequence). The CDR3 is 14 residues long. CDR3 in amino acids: CSAREPGQGGEQYF. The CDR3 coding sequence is TGCAGTGCTAGAGAACCGGGACAGGGGGGCGAGCAGTACTTC.

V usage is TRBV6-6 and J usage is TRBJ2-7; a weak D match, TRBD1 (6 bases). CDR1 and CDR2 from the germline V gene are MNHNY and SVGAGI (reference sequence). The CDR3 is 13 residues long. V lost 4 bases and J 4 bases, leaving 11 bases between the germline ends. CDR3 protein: CASSSVRGYEQYF. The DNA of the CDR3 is TGTGCCAGCAGTTCCGTCAGGGGTTACGAGCAGTACTTC.

CDR3 DNA: TGTGCCAGCAGCAACGGGACTAGCGGATACCGCACAGATACGCAGTATTTT. It specifies CASSNGTSGYRTDTQYF. V is TRBV9 and J is TRBJ2-3; 11 bases line up with TRBD2. Germline lookup yields CDR1 SGDLS and CDR2 YYNGEE. With 4 bases clipped from V and 1 base from J, the junction kept 8 bases outside the gene matches. The CDR3 runs 17 residues. The full variable domain, its missing parts supplied by reference TRBV9 and TRBJ2-3, is DSGVTQTPKHLITATGQRVTLRCSPRSGDLSVYWYQQSLDQGLQFLIQYYNGEERAKGNILERFSAQQFPDLHSELNLSSLELGDSALYFCASSNGTSGYRTDTQYFGPGTRLTVL.

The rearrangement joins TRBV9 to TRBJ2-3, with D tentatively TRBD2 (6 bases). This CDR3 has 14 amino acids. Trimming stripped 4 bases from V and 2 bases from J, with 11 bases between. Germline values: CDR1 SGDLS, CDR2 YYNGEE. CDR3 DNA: TGTGCCAGCAGCCGGGACTCCCACACAGATACGCAGTATTTT. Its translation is CASSRDSHTDTQYF.

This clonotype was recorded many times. The CDR3 here is CASSQGAELPAVGEQFF. DNA for the CDR3: TGTGCCAGCAGCCAAGGAGCGGAGTTACCTGCTGTGGGGGAGCAGTTCTTC. V and J are TRBV14 and TRBJ2-1; a weak D match, TRBD2 (5 bases). Germline V gene sequence: CDR1 SGHDN, CDR2 FVKESK. V was cut by 1 base and J by 10 bases, with 23 bases left in between. CDR3 length: 17 residues.

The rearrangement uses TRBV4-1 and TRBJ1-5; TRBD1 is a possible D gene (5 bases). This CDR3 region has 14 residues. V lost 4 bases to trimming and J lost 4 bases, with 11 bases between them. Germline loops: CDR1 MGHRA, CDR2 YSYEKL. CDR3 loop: CASSPLGLNQPQHF. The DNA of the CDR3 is TGCGCCAGCAGCCCCTTGGGGCTTAATCAGCCCCAGCATTTT.

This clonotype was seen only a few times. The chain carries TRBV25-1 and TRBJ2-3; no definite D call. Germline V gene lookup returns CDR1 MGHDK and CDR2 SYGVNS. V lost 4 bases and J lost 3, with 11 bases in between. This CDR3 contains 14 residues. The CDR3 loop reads CASSGSVFTDTQYF. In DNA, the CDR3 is TGTGCCAGCAGTGGGTCAGTTTTTACAGATACGCAGTATTTT.

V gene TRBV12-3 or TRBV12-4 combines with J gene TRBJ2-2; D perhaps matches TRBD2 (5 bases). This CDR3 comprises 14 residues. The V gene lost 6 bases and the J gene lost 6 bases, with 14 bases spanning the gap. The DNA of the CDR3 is TGTGCCAGCAGCACGTCCCGGGGAGCCGGGGAGCTGTTTTTT. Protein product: CASSTSRGAGELFF.

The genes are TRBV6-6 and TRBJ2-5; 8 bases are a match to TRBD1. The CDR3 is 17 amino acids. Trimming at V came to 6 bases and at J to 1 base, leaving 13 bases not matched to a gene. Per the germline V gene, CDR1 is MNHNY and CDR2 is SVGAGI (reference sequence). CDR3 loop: CASSRRDRGGSQETQYF. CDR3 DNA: TGTGCCAGCAGCCGAAGAGACAGGGGCGGATCCCAAGAGACCCAGTACTTC.

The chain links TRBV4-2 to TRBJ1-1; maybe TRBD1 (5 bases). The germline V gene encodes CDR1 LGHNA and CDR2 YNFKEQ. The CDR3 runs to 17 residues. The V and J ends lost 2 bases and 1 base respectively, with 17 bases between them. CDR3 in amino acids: CASSQNRAGSGNTEAFF. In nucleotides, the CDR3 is TGTGCCAGCAGCCAAAATCGGGCAGGGAGTGGGAACACTGAAGCTTTCTTT.

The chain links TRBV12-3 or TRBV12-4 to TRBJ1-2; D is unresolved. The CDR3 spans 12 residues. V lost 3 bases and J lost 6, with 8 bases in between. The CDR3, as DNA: TGTGCCAGCAGTTTCCCCGGGAATGGCTACACCTTC. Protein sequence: CASSFPGNGYTF.